The rows below give T cell receptor beta chains drawn from one sample of a study of blood T cell repertoires in COVID-19. Measured with immunoSEQ multiplex PCR; TCRdb has only the in-frame clones, and not every one. The sample lists 80,000 to 100,000 clones, around 90% seen once, with around 1.8% in the top ten. The sequencing input was peripheral blood. These receptors originate from a human donor with active COVID-19. The donor label of this sample is uncertain. Both conserved end residues are part of each CDR3. The D gene is left open where the match is weak. Clone sizes are given selectively: once, few, many, or a class where the clone is expanded.

>few|TRBJ1-2|TRBV7-9|NA
TGTGCCAGCAGCTTATCGGGTCTGTACTATGGCTACACCTTC
CASSLSGLYYGYTF
>NA|TRBJ1-2|TRBV18|TRBD1
TGTGCCAGCTCACCAGTGGTGACAGGGAGTAACTATGGCTACACCTTC
CASSPVVTGSNYGYTF
>once|TRBJ1-5|TRBV18|NA
TGTGCCAGCTCCCAGGGTATCAATCAGCCCCAGCATTTT
CASSQGINQPQHF
>NA|TRBJ2-5|TRBV3-1/TRBV3-2|TRBD2
TGTGCCAGCAGCCCTACCCTAGGACTAGCGGGGACAGAGACCCAGTACTTC
CASSPTLGLAGTETQYF
>NA|TRBJ1-1|TRBV3-1/TRBV3-2|TRBD1
TGTGCCAGCAGCCGGGACAGGGCTATAACTGAAGCTTTCTTT
CASSRDRAITEAFF
>NA|TRBJ2-7|TRBV5-1|NA
TGCGCCAGCAGCTGGACAGCACTCTCCTACGAGCAGTACTTC
CASSWTALSYEQYF
>NA|TRBJ1-3|TRBV4-3|NA
TGCGCCAGCAGCCAAGAAGGGGGGGGCCTCTTCTCTGGAAACACCATATATTTT
CASSQEGGGLFSGNTIYF
>NA|TRBJ1-2|TRBV4-2|TRBD1
TGTGCCAGCAGCCAAGATAAGTTCGGGCAGGGGGCGCGATTGGACTACACCTTC
CASSQDKFGQGARLDYTF
>NA|TRBJ2-7|TRBV11-2|TRBD1
TGTGCCAGCAGCTACGACAGGGTGGGTTACGAGCAGTACTTC
CASSYDRVGYEQYF
>NA|TRBJ1-5|TRBV12-3/TRBV12-4|NA
TGTGCCAGCAGTTTCGGGGGGGTCCAGCCCCAGCATTTT
CASSFGGVQPQHF
>NA|TRBJ1-3|TRBV5-1|TRBD1
TGCGCCAGCAGCCCGACAGGGGCAATCTCTGGAAACACCATATATTTT
CASSPTGAISGNTIYF
>NA|TRBJ1-4|TRBV3-1/TRBV3-2|TRBD1
TGTGCCAGCAGCCTACCGGGACAGGAAGAGGCAACTAATGAAAAACTGTTTTTT
CASSLPGQEEATNEKLFF
>NA|TRBJ2-1|TRBV16|NA
TGTGCCAGCAGCCAAGATTATGCCCAGTTCATAAATGAGCAGTTCTTC
CASSQDYAQFINEQFF
>NA|TRBJ1-5|TRBV6-2/TRBV6-3|TRBD1
TGTGCCAGCAGTTACTCCATTGAGGGGGCAGGTCGTGGCAATCAGCCCCAGCATTTT
CASSYSIEGAGRGNQPQHF
>NA|TRBJ2-5|TRBV7-9|TRBD1
TGTGCCAGCAGCGGGCAGGGGGCAGAGACCCAGTACTTC
CASSGQGAETQYF
>NA|TRBJ2-1|TRBV25-1|NA
TGTGCCAGCAGTGAAGTACCCGATCCGGGAAACAATGAGCAGTTCTTC
CASSEVPDPGNNEQFF
>NA|TRBJ1-1|TRBV29-1|NA
TGCAGCGTGGCCTTAGGGGCCGGTGGAGCTTTCTTT
CSVALGAGGAFF
>NA|TRBJ1-5|TRBV24-1|NA
TGTGCCACCAGTGTGTCCGGTAGCAATCAGCCCCAGCATTTT
CATSVSGSNQPQHF
>NA|TRBJ1-2|TRBV6-6|NA
TGTGCCAGCAGTTACAGGGGGAGCAACTATGGCTACACCTTC
CASSYRGSNYGYTF
>NA|TRBJ2-5|TRBV20-1|TRBD2
TGCAGTGCTAGTCCACTAGCGGGGGTAGCAGAGACCCAGTACTTC
CSASPLAGVAETQYF
>NA|TRBJ2-2|TRBV4-3|TRBD2
TGCGCCAGCAGCCCTAGCGGAGGGGATGGCGGGGAGCTGTTTTTT
CASSPSGGDGGELFF
>NA|TRBJ1-2|TRBV5-1|NA
TGCGCCAGCAGCTCAACCGGGACACTCTATGGCTACACCTTC
CASSSTGTLYGYTF
>NA|TRBJ1-6|TRBV28|TRBD1
TGTGCCAGCAGTGGGACAGCAAATAATTCACCCCTCCACTTT
CASSGTANNSPLHF
>once|TRBJ2-3|TRBV11-2|TRBD2
TGTGCCAGCAGCTTAGATCGAAGCGGGGGTGTACGCGAGTATTTT
CASSLDRSGGVREYF
>NA|TRBJ2-5|TRBV3-1/TRBV3-2|NA
TGTGCCAGCAGCCAACGAGAGGTTAGAGAGACCCAGTACTTC
CASSQREVRETQYF
>NA|TRBJ1-1|TRBV5-1|NA
TGCGCCAGCAGCTTTCTCAGGAACACTGAAGCTTTCTTT
CASSFLRNTEAFF
>NA|TRBJ1-1|TRBV10-3|NA
TGTGCCATCAGTGAGCAGATTACAGGTCGTACTGAAGCTTTCTTT
CAISEQITGRTEAFF
>NA|TRBJ1-5|TRBV19|NA
TGTGCCAGTAGCCCAGTAGCAGCTCCCGGGGGACAGCCCCAGCATTTT
CASSPVAAPGGQPQHF
>NA|TRBJ2-3|TRBV19|TRBD2
TGTGCCAGTAGCGGACTAGGCCCGATCACAGATACGCAGTATTTT
CASSGLGPITDTQYF
>NA|TRBJ2-2|TRBV5-1|NA
TGCGCCAGCAGCTTGGACCAGATCACCGGGGAGCTGTTTTTT
CASSLDQITGELFF
>NA|TRBJ1-2|TRBV19|NA
TGTGCCAGTAGTATGATGGCTCAAAACTATGGCTACACCTTC
CASSMMAQNYGYTF
>NA|TRBJ2-5|TRBV5-1|NA
TGCGCCAGCAGCTCCCAGCAGGGGTACCAAGAGACCCAGTACTTC
CASSSQQGYQETQYF
>NA|TRBJ2-7|TRBV11-2|NA
TGTGCCAGCAGCCATTATACAGGGTCCTCCTACGAGCAGTACTTC
CASSHYTGSSYEQYF
>once|TRBJ1-2|TRBV19|NA
TGTGCCAGTAGTATAGCCCGGGATTCGGATGGCTACACCTTC
CASSIARDSDGYTF
>NA|TRBJ2-2|TRBV11-3|NA
TGTGCCAGCAGCTCTAGACCCACCGGGGAGCTGTTTTTT
CASSSRPTGELFF
>NA|TRBJ2-3|TRBV4-2|TRBD2
TGTGCCAGCAGCCAAGGGGAGGCGGGGGTTACAGATACGCAGTATTTT
CASSQGEAGVTDTQYF
>NA|TRBJ1-1|TRBV2|TRBD1
TGTGCCAGCAGTGCCGGACAGGGTTTCGCTGAAGCTTTCTTT
CASSAGQGFAEAFF
>NA|TRBJ2-7|TRBV9|TRBD1
TGTGCCAGCAGCCCTAGTGGGACAGGGTCCTACGAGCAGTACTTC
CASSPSGTGSYEQYF
>NA|TRBJ2-4|TRBV2|NA
TGTGCCAGCCGGGTAAACATTCAGTACTTC
CASRVNIQYF
>NA|TRBJ2-1|TRBV10-1|TRBD2
TGCGCCAGCAGTGAGATCCAGCGGGGGATGAATGAGCAGTTCTTC
CASSEIQRGMNEQFF
>NA|TRBJ1-1|TRBV2|NA
TGTGCCAGCAGTGAAGCGGTCAACAGAAACACTGAAGCTTTCTTT
CASSEAVNRNTEAFF
>NA|TRBJ1-5|TRBV6-6|NA
TGTGCCAGCAGTTCTCCTCACGGTTTTGAAGATCAGCCCCAGCATTTT
CASSSPHGFEDQPQHF
>NA|TRBJ1-1|TRBV2|NA
TGTGCCAGCAGTGAGGTGGGACTGACGAACACTGAAGCTTTCTTT
CASSEVGLTNTEAFF
>NA|TRBJ2-3|TRBV27|TRBD2
TGTGCCAGCAGTTTGGGGACTAGCGGGGGTGATACGCAGTATTTT
CASSLGTSGGDTQYF
>NA|TRBJ2-7|TRBV7-8|NA
TGTGCCAGCAGCTTATTGGGGACTGACACCTACGAGCAGTACTTC
CASSLLGTDTYEQYF
>NA|TRBJ1-4|TRBV18|NA
TGTGCCAGCTCAAACAGGGACACGGCAACTAATGAAAAACTGTTTTTT
CASSNRDTATNEKLFF
>NA|TRBJ1-1|TRBV19|TRBD1
TGTGCCAGTAGTACCACAGGGGGCGGTACTGAAGCTTTCTTT
CASSTTGGGTEAFF
>NA|TRBJ2-7|TRBV13|NA
TGTGCCAGCAGCCGACCCCGGAGCGGGGAGCAGTACTTC
CASSRPRSGEQYF
>NA|TRBJ1-3|TRBV15|TRBD1
TGTGCCACCAGCAGAGTTCCTCAGGGGGCGGGAAACACCATATATTTT
CATSRVPQGAGNTIYF
>NA|TRBJ2-7|TRBV12-3/TRBV12-4|NA
TGTGCCAGCACCTCTAGGTCCTACGAGCAGTACTTC
CASTSRSYEQYF
>NA|TRBJ2-3|TRBV10-3|NA
TGTGCCATCAGGGGAGGGGGGGCCAGCACAGATACGCAGTATTTT
CAIRGGGASTDTQYF
>few|TRBJ1-5|TRBV19|NA
TGTGCCAGTAGTAGACAGCCTCTTAATCAGCCCCAGCATTTT
CASSRQPLNQPQHF
>NA|TRBJ2-7|TRBV6-2/TRBV6-3|TRBD2
TGTGCCAGCAGTACGAGCGGGGGCGGTTCCTACGAGCAGTACTTC
CASSTSGGGSYEQYF
>once|TRBJ1-5|TRBV12-2|NA
TGTGCAAGTCGCCCGGAGGAGCGTCAGGGGGCCCGGGACAATCAGCCCCAGCATTTT
CASRPEERQGARDNQPQHF
>NA|TRBJ2-7|TRBV6-6|NA
TGTGCCAGCAGTTACTCGGCCGTCTCCTACGAGCAGTACTTC
CASSYSAVSYEQYF